These 18 T cell receptor beta chains were all obtained from the same sample, sequenced in a study of a mutant IDH1 vaccine in newly diagnosed glioma. Produced via immunoSEQ multiplex PCR; TCRdb's table is partial and in-frame only. The sample contains around 50,000 clones, 84% of which appear only once. The time point here: week 35, safety follow-up. Vaccination used 300 ug of mutant IDH1 20-mer peptide per dose, with topical imiquimod. The antigens of these receptors remain unknown. Material: PBMCs, obtained from a glioma patient whose treatment included an IDH1 peptide vaccine. The receptors stem from a woman in her late teens or twenties with glioma.

CDR3 DNA sequence: TGTGCCAGCAGTGTAGGAGGGACACACTACGAGCAGTACTTC. Protein: CASSVGGTHYEQYF. This chain uses TRBV2 with TRBJ2-7; D possibly uses TRBD1 or TRBD2 (6 bases each). There are 14 residues in the CDR3. The germline V gene has CDR1 SNHLY and CDR2 FYNNEI. V was shortened by 4 bases and J by 3 bases, with 13 bases between the two germline ends.

V is TRBV11-2 and J is TRBJ1-1, with D uncertain. Germline CDR1 SGHAT, CDR2 FQNNGV. V lost 5 bases and J 0 bases, leaving 13 bases between the germline ends. The CDR3 consists of 15 residues. Written as DNA, the CDR3 is TGTGCCAGCAGCCCCCTGGCAGTCATGAACACTGAAGCTTTCTTT. Its translation: CASSPLAVMNTEAFF.

The DNA for the CDR3 is TGTGCCAGCAGCCCGATCACTAGCGGCTCCTACAATGAGCAGTTCTTC. It yields the protein CASSPITSGSYNEQFF. This sequence joins TRBV14 and TRBJ2-1, with 8 bases aligning to TRBD2. The length of the CDR3 is 16 residues. Losses at the gene ends were 4 bases for V and 0 bases for J; bases not matched to a gene: 5. Per germline, CDR1 SGHDN and CDR2 FVKESK.

The chain uses TRBV2 and TRBJ1-2; 8 nucleotides agree with TRBD1. The CDR3 runs to 13 residues. The V gene end was trimmed by 6 bases and the J gene end by 4 bases; junction bases not matched to a gene: 4. Germline loops: CDR1 SNHLY, CDR2 FYNNEI. DNA of the CDR3: TGTGCCAGCAGGGGACAGGTGCCCTATGGCTACACCTTC. It encodes CASRGQVPYGYTF.

The V call is TRBV5-4, the J call TRBJ2-3; D perhaps matches TRBD1 (5 bases). The ends were cut back, 0 bases at V and 7 bases at J, with 9 bases in the middle. Germline loops: CDR1 SGHNT, CDR2 YYREEE (reference sequence). This CDR3 contains 13 residues. Here the CDR3 DNA reads TGTGCCAGCAGCTTGGACAGGCTAAATACGCAGTATTTT. It translates to CASSLDRLNTQYF.

The chain recombines TRBV27 with TRBJ2-6; TRBD1 aligns across 8 bases. The ends lost 6 bases at V and 0 bases at J; junction bases unmatched: 7. The CDR3 is made up of 17 amino acids. The germline V gene has CDR1 MNHEY and CDR2 SMNVEV (reference sequence). DNA for the CDR3: TGTGCCAGCAGCCCGGGACAGGTGGTCTCTGGGGCCAACGTCCTGACTTTC. It yields the protein CASSPGQVVSGANVLTF.

V usage is TRBV29-1 and J usage is TRBJ2-3; TRBD1 matches at 8 bases. Trimming at V came to 8 bases and at J to 4 bases, leaving 5 bases not matched to a gene. CDR1 SQVTM and CDR2 ANQGSEA come from the germline V gene. This CDR3 has 12 residues. The CDR3 loop reads CSFGQGPDTQYF. CDR3 nucleotides: TGCAGCTTCGGACAGGGCCCAGATACGCAGTATTTT.

The J gene is TRBJ2-7, the V gene TRBV7-6, with a tentative D call TRBD1 (5 bases). The CDR3 has 12 residues. V was clipped by 8 bases and J by 2 bases, with 10 bases between them. CDR1 is SGHVS and CDR2 is FNYEAQ in the germline V gene. The CDR3 DNA sequence: TGTGCCAGCGGGGCTCAGCCCTACGAGCAGTACTTC. Encoded protein: CASGAQPYEQYF. Drawing the rest from reference TRBV7-6 and TRBJ2-7, the complete variable domain is GAGVSQSPRYKVTKRGQDVALRCDPISGHVSLYWYRQALGQGPEFLTYFNYEAQQDKSGLPNDRFSAERPEGSISTLTIQRTEQRDSAMYRCASGAQPYEQYFGPGTRLTVT.

V and J are TRBV14 and TRBJ2-7, with 8 bases that match TRBD1. This CDR3 is 13 amino acids long. Trimming took 4 bases from V and 6 from J; bases not matched to a gene: 5. Germline CDR1 and CDR2: SGHDN and FVKESK. The CDR3 protein is CASSLLQGVEQYF. The CDR3 region has the DNA TGTGCCAGCAGCCTCTTACAGGGGGTCGAGCAGTACTTC.

This chain uses TRBV4-2 with TRBJ2-5; TRBD1 agrees at 11 bases. The CDR3 length is 17 residues. V shed 5 bases, J shed 3 bases, and the junction held 11 bases outside the gene matches. CDR1 and CDR2 (germline): LGHNA, YNFKEQ. CDR3 residues: CASSNPGQGVNKETQYF. In nucleotides, the CDR3 is TGTGCCAGCAGCAACCCGGGACAGGGGGTCAACAAAGAGACCCAGTACTTC.

The rearrangement joins TRBV6-1 to TRBJ2-3, with 10 positions matching TRBD2. V trimming: 7 bases; J trimming: 4 bases; junction bases outside the gene matches: 8. CDR1 MNHNS and CDR2 SASEGT come from the germline V gene. The CDR3 consists of 15 residues. The chain's CDR3 is CASMQRGGHPDTQYF. The CDR3 DNA is TGTGCCAGCATGCAGCGGGGGGGCCACCCAGATACGCAGTATTTT.

The chain couples TRBV5-1 to TRBJ2-7; D gene ambiguous. CDR1 and CDR2 (germline): SGHRS, YFSETQ. Trimming cost V 5 bases and J 2 bases, with 8 bases left between them. This CDR3 comprises 12 residues. CDR3 amino acids: CASRSEAYEQYF. The CDR3 nucleotides are TGCGCCAGCAGGTCAGAGGCCTACGAGCAGTACTTC.

For this clone: The junction and the germline gene differ at one end; a read error may be behind it. The J gene is TRBJ2-7, the V gene TRBV5-4, with D possibly TRBD1 on 5 matching bases. Germline V lookup: CDR1 SGHNT, CDR2 YYREEE (reference sequence). The CDR3 has 14 amino acids. CDR3 sequence: CASSFVGPSNEQYF. The CDR3 DNA follows: TGTGCCAGCAGCTTTGTGGGGCCCTCCAACGAGCAGTACTTC.

The chain employs TRBV5-1 and TRBJ1-2; D is uncertain. CDR3 length equals 15 residues. V was cut by 4 bases and J by 0 bases, with 13 bases left in between. CDR1 and CDR2 from the germline V gene are SGHRS and YFSETQ. In DNA form, the CDR3 reads TGCGCCAGCAGCGACTCCACAGCTGCTAACTATGGCTACACCTTC. It encodes CASSDSTAANYGYTF.

This rearrangement joins TRBV5-4 to TRBJ1-6, with D maybe TRBD1 (5 bases). The CDR3 contains 16 residues. Trimming removed 4 bases from V and 0 bases from J, with 11 bases in between. Germline V gene lookup returns CDR1 SGHNT and CDR2 YYREEE (reference sequence). In nucleotides, the CDR3 is TGTGCCAGCAGCCGGGGGAGGAGCTCCTATAATTCACCCCTCCACTTT. Amino acid sequence: CASSRGRSSYNSPLHF. The full variable domain, its missing parts supplied by reference TRBV5-4 and TRBJ1-6, is ETGVTQSPTHLIKTRGQQVTLRCSSQSGHNTVSWYQQALGQGPQFIFQYYREEENGRGNFPPRFSGLQFPNYSSELNVNALELDDSALYLCASSRGRSSYNSPLHFGNGTRLTVT.

A single count supports this clone. The chain employs TRBV19 and TRBJ2-5; tentative D call: TRBD1 (6 bases). Between the trimmed V and J ends, which lost 9 bases and 4 bases, there was a span of 9 bases. Per germline, CDR1 LNHDA and CDR2 SQIVND (reference sequence). The CDR3 length is 11 residues. The CDR3 bases are TGTGCCAGCACAGGGAGAGAGACCCAGTACTTC. This codes for CASTGRETQYF.

This clone appeared once. The rearrangement uses TRBV9 and TRBJ1-4; D possibly corresponds to TRBD1 (5 bases). The CDR3 has 12 amino acids. CDR1 is SGDLS, CDR2 YYNGEE, per germline. Trimming left V 4 bases short and J 11 bases short, with 12 bases between. CDR3 sequence (DNA): TGTGCCAGCAGCCCCCGGGGGGGGAAACTGTTTTTT. Encoded protein: CASSPRGGKLFF.

This clone was observed a handful of times. The rearrangement uses TRBV5-1 and TRBJ1-1; D not certain. The CDR3 totals 13 residues. Germline V gene sequence: CDR1 SGHRS, CDR2 YFSETQ. Trimming took off 4 bases at V and 0 bases at J, with 7 bases between the two ends. As DNA, the CDR3 is TGCGCCAGCAGCCCAAACTTGAACACTGAAGCTTTCTTT. Amino acid sequence: CASSPNLNTEAFF.